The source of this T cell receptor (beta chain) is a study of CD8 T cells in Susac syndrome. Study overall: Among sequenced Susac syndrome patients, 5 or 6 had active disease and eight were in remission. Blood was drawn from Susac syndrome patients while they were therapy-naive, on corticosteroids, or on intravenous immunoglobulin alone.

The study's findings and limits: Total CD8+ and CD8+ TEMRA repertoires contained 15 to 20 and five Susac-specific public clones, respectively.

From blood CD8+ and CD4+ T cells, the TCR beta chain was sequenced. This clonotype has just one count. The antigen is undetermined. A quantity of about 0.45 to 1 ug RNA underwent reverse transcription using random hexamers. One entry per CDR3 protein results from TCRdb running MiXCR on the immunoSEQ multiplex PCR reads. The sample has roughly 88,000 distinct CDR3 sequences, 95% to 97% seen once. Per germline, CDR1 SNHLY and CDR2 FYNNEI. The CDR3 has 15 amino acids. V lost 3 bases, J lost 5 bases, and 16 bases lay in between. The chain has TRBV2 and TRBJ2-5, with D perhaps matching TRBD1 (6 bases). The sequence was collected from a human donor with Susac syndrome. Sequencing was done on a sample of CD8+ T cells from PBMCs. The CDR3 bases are TGTGCCAGCAGTGAGTTACAGGGACCTAGGGAGACCCAGTACTTC. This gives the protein CASSELQGPRETQYF.